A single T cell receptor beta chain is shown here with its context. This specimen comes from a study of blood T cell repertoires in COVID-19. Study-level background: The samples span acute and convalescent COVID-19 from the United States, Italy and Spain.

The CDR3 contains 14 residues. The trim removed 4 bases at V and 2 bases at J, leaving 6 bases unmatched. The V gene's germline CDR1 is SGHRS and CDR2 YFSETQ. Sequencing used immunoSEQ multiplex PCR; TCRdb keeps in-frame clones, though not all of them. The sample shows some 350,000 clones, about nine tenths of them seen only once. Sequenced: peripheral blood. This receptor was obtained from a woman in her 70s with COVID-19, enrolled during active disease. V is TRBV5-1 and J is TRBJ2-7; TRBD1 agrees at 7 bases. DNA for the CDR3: TGCGCCAGCAGCACACACAGGGGCCCCTACGAGCAGTACTTC. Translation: CASSTHRGPYEQYF.